Sequencing of this T cell receptor beta chain was carried out in a study of T cell responses to AZD1222 COVID-19 vaccine. Clones were sequenced by immunoSEQ multiplex PCR, and TCRdb holds only the in-frame ones, with some missing. The sample contains 110,000 or so clones, approximately 93% of which appear only once. Germline V gives CDR1 MGHRA, CDR2 YSYEKL. V lost 4 bases and J lost 5; bases outside the gene matches: 10. CDR3 length: 18 residues. Only one count was recorded for this clone. Its specificity is unknown. Study results and limitations: Increases in Spike-specific TCR breadth and depth were seen after two AZD1222 doses.

The TCR originated in an adult in good health. The sample here was peripheral blood, taken on day 0 of AZD1222 vaccination. V and J are TRBV4-1 and TRBJ2-3; 15 nucleotides match TRBD2. The chain's CDR3 is CASSRGTSGGLNLDTQYF. The DNA of the CDR3 is TGCGCCAGCAGCCGGGGGACTAGCGGGGGGCTGAACCTAGATACGCAGTATTTT.